The present entry profiles one T cell receptor beta chain with its context. Its antigen is not identified. The entry originates in a study of cytomegalovirus exposure and HLA in healthy donors. Overall study results and limits: Per published reports, the classifier diagnosed cytomegalovirus status with high specificity and sensitivity. CMV antigen specificity was confirmed in vitro for a few CMV-associated chains. The investigators catalogued 150 or so TCR beta chains as cytomegalovirus-associated.

Generated by immunoSEQ multiplex PCR, the TCRdb table keeps only in-frame clones and is missing some. This table holds a few hundred thousand clones, roughly 84% found once. The TCR comes from a man aged 18 to 29 in good health and CMV-seropositive. Sequencing was carried out using PBMCs.

CDR3 nucleotide sequence: TGTGCCAGCAGTGAAATGACAGGGGTGGATGGCTACACCTTC. The encoded protein is CASSEMTGVDGYTF. The rearrangement uses TRBV2 and TRBJ1-2, with 8 bases aligning to TRBD1. Germline V gene data show CDR1 as SNHLY and CDR2 as FYNNEI. This CDR3 spans 14 amino acids. After removal of 2 bases from V and 6 bases from J, the junction contained 5 bases not matched to a gene.